The 19 T cell receptor beta chains below come from one sample, sequenced in a study of T cells in Graves' hyperthyroidism and ophthalmopathy. Authors of the study amplified TCR beta CDR3 regions from RNA transcripts. The HTBI primer set drove a first-round RT-PCR of the TCR CDR3. TCRdb called the multiplex PCR reads again in MiXCR, with one record for every CDR3 protein. The sample lists some 440,000 distinct CDR3 sequences; around 16% were seen once. Sequencing used blood. The receptor set was obtained from a woman aged 18-29 years with Graves' hyperthyroidism.

This clonotype was detected ten times or more. The chain recombines TRBV7-9 with TRBJ2-1; D is ambiguous. The germline V gene encodes CDR1 SEHNR and CDR2 FQNEAQ (reference sequence). The ends were cut back, 5 bases at V and 0 bases at J, with 11 bases in the middle. The CDR3 totals 15 residues. The CDR3 sequence is CASSPIIGSYNEQFF. The DNA of the CDR3 is TGTGCCAGCAGCCCGATAATAGGCTCCTACAATGAGCAGTTCTTC.

This clonotype has a handful of counts. The rearrangement uses TRBV7-9 and TRBJ1-2; 8 bases match TRBD1. CDR3 length equals 14 residues. Germline-derived CDR1 and CDR2 are SEHNR and FQNEAQ (reference sequence). V shed 4 bases, J shed 8 bases, and the junction held 9 bases outside the gene matches. CDR3 amino acids: CASSSGQGLVGYTF. The CDR3 DNA reads as TGTGCCAGCAGCTCAGGACAGGGATTAGTCGGCTACACCTTC.

The J gene is TRBJ1-2, the V gene TRBV7-9, with 11 bases that match TRBD1. CDR3 length equals 15 residues. With 4 bases clipped from V and 7 bases from J, the junction kept 8 bases outside the gene matches. Germline loops: CDR1 SEHNR, CDR2 FQNEAQ (reference sequence). The CDR3 region has the DNA TGTGCCAGCAGCTATACATCCGGGACAGGGGGTGGCTACACCTTC. It translates to CASSYTSGTGGGYTF.

This clonotype was seen ten or more times. This chain uses TRBV20-1 with TRBJ2-1; D unclear. This CDR3 spans 13 amino acids. The V end was cut by 6 bases, the J end by 5 bases, with 14 bases between. The germline V gene encodes CDR1 DFQATT and CDR2 SNEGSKA (reference sequence). This CDR3 reads CSAWDLLNNEQFF. For the CDR3, the DNA is TGCAGTGCCTGGGATTTGTTAAACAATGAGCAGTTCTTC.

This clonotype was observed at least ten times. This sequence joins TRBV20-1 and TRBJ2-3; D unresolved. The CDR3 totals 15 residues. V was clipped by 3 bases and J by 0 bases, with 13 bases between them. The V gene's germline CDR1 is DFQATT and CDR2 SNEGSKA (reference sequence). CDR3 coding DNA: TGCAGTGCTAGTGGTCAACGACTTAGCACAGATACGCAGTATTTT. Translated, it gives CSASGQRLSTDTQYF.

The chain recombines TRBV12-3 or TRBV12-4 with TRBJ1-2; a possible D gene is TRBD1 (6 bases). V lost 4 bases, J lost 6 bases, and 21 bases lay in between. This CDR3 spans 16 amino acids. CDR3 sequence: CASSYLQGPSSDGYTF. CDR3 bases: TGTGCCAGCAGTTATCTACAGGGCCCATCTAGCGATGGCTACACCTTC.

This clonotype showed up just a few times. The genes are TRBV24-1 and TRBJ1-5, with D uncertain. V was clipped by 6 bases and J by 0 bases, with 8 bases between them. The CDR3 extends over 14 amino acids. Germline values: CDR1 KGHDR, CDR2 SFDVKD. The CDR3 sequence is CATSYGDSNQPQHF. The CDR3 DNA reads TGTGCCACCAGTTACGGAGATAGCAATCAGCCCCAGCATTTT.

The sample holds many counts of this clonotype. The chain employs TRBV20-1 and TRBJ1-6; D remains unclear. Germline V gene data show CDR1 as DFQATT and CDR2 as SNEGSKA (reference sequence). The V end was cut by 2 bases, the J end by 7 bases, with 6 bases between. The CDR3 extends over 12 amino acids. The CDR3 sequence is CSARSWNSPLHF. The DNA for the CDR3 is TGCAGTGCTAGATCCTGGAATTCACCCCTCCACTTT.

This clonotype was detected only a few times. The chain carries TRBV7-3 and TRBJ2-2, with 8 bases fitting TRBD1. The CDR3 totals 18 residues. With 0 bases clipped from V and 5 bases from J, the junction kept 11 bases outside the gene matches. Per the germline V gene, CDR1 is SGHTA and CDR2 is FQGTGA. The CDR3 protein is CASSLTGRGRGQTGELFF. CDR3 nucleotides: TGTGCCAGCAGCTTAACTGGCCGTGGCAGGGGGCAAACCGGGGAGCTGTTTTTT.

This clonotype was found a few times. The rearrangement uses TRBV10-2 and TRBJ2-3; D uncertain. V lost 6 bases, J lost 4 bases, and 23 bases lay in between. The CDR3 runs 17 residues. CDR1 is WSHSY, CDR2 SAAADI, per germline. DNA for the CDR3: TGCGCCAGCAGCCTATTCGCTCCGAAGGTGGGCCCAGATACGCAGTATTTT. As protein: CASSLFAPKVGPDTQYF.

This clonotype was found many times. V and J are TRBV20-1 and TRBJ2-2, with 11 bases identical to TRBD2. The CDR3 spans 15 residues. V was clipped by 1 base and J by 5 bases; unmatched bases: 3. The germline V gene encodes CDR1 DFQATT and CDR2 SNEGSKA (reference sequence). The DNA for the CDR3 is TGCAGTGCTAGAGCCCTAGCGGGAGGTACCGGGGAGCTGTTTTTT. Translated: CSARALAGGTGELFF.

This sequence joins TRBV29-1 and TRBJ2-7; 10 bases are shared with TRBD1. Germline CDR1 SQVTM, CDR2 ANQGSEA. The V and J ends lost 4 bases and 5 bases, in that order; junction bases with no gene match: 5. The CDR3 runs 13 residues. CDR3 DNA sequence: TGCAGCGTTGGCCCCGGGACAGGGGACGAGCAGTACTTC. Translating gives CSVGPGTGDEQYF.

In this sample, this clonotype turned up a few times. The chain links TRBV14 to TRBJ1-3, with D unresolved. The V gene lost 2 bases and the J gene lost 0 bases, with 11 bases spanning the gap. The CDR3 has 16 amino acids. In germline, CDR1 is SGHDN, CDR2 FVKESK. For the CDR3, the DNA is TGTGCCAGCAGCCAAACATTTCCGAGCTCTGGAAACACCATATATTTT. Its translation: CASSQTFPSSGNTIYF.

This clonotype has ten or more counts. V usage is TRBV3-1 and J usage is TRBJ1-1; 7 bases match TRBD1. Trimming cost V 1 base and J 4 bases; bases outside gene matches: 9. CDR1 and CDR2 from the germline V gene are LGHDT and YNNKEL (reference sequence). The CDR3 has 16 residues. In DNA, the CDR3 is TGTGCCAGCAGCCAAGGAGGGGGCGCGATCTCCACTGAAGCTTTCTTT. Its translation: CASSQGGGAISTEAFF.

In this sample, this clonotype turned up a few times. This rearrangement joins TRBV19 to TRBJ1-2, with 11 bases lining up with TRBD1. Germline CDR1 reads LNHDA; CDR2 reads SQIVND (reference sequence). The CDR3 contains 13 residues. V gave up 7 bases and J gave up 7 bases; unmatched junction bases: 5. As DNA, the CDR3 is TGTGCCAGTACTGAGGACAGGGGGCTTGGCTACACCTTC. Translating it yields CASTEDRGLGYTF.

This clonotype was counted only a few times. The chain couples TRBV7-9 to TRBJ1-6; D not resolved. Looked up from germline, CDR1 is SEHNR and CDR2 is FQNEAQ (reference sequence). This CDR3 spans 14 amino acids. V lost 4 bases and J 7 bases, leaving 11 bases between the germline ends. The CDR3 coding sequence is TGTGCCAGCAGCTCGGGCTATGGGAATTCACCCCTCCACTTT. Translated: CASSSGYGNSPLHF.

This clonotype was counted a few times. The V gene is TRBV20-1, the J gene TRBJ2-1, with D perhaps matching TRBD2 (5 bases). V lost 5 bases to trimming and J lost 13 bases, with 18 bases between them. The CDR3 totals 12 residues. Germline assignment: CDR1 DFQATT and CDR2 SNEGSKA (reference sequence). The DNA for the CDR3 is TGCAGTGCTGAGGGAGCGCCCGAGAATCAGTTCTTC. Its translation is CSAEGAPENQFF.

This clonotype was counted ten times or more. The chain combines TRBV3-1 with TRBJ2-7; perhaps TRBD2 as D (6 bases). There are 13 residues in the CDR3. V was trimmed by 0 bases and J by 4 bases, leaving 7 bases between them. Germline V gene sequence: CDR1 LGHDT, CDR2 YNNKEL (reference sequence). The CDR3 region is CASSQEEGYEQYF. CDR3 sequence (DNA): TGTGCCAGCAGCCAAGAGGAGGGATACGAGCAGTACTTC.

CDR3 coding DNA: TGTGCCAGCAGTGACAGAAGGGCAGGGAGGTTTAATGAAAAACTGTTTTTT. This gives the protein CASSDRRAGRFNEKLFF. The chain has TRBV25-1 and TRBJ1-4, with D possibly matching TRBD1 (5 bases). The CDR3 length is 17 residues. Trimming took 3 bases from V and 4 from J, leaving 18 bases between them. CDR1 and CDR2 (germline): MGHDK, SYGVNS.